This T cell receptor beta chain emerged from a study of shared clonotypes between healthy human individuals (dated by TCRdb to 2018 to 2020). In terms of the full investigation: A couple of women and three men aged 18 to 49 years were included in the cohort. To estimate repertoire size and how much clonotype sharing occurs between individuals, the study deeply sequenced the blood TCR repertoires of roughly 5 healthy adults. To increase sequencing depth and limit assay-specific biases, TCR repertoire library preparation and sequencing were carried out by different laboratories using diverse techniques. Per donor, three plates each were used for CD4 naive and CD4 memory, two for CD8 naive, and one for CD8 memory. Between about 0.85 and 9.5 billion PBMCs per donor were obtained by leukapheresis. The full study reports these points: Incomplete sequencing was indicated by rarefaction of sorted-subset datasets, despite the large sequencing depth. Because the study included only a small number of donors, the genetic and exposure-history diversity represented was limited. Pairwise subsampling led to the expectation that sequencing depth would affect the degree of clonotype sharing among donors. Compared with non-shared clonotypes, the clonotypes found in all four sorted-subset donors had higher generation probabilities. Larger estimated clonotype richness was generally found for naive subsets than for memory subsets. Across a few donors, approximately 5% of naive CD4, around 3.3% of naive CD8, about 2.3% of memory CD4, and about 0.4% of memory CD8 clonotypes were shared. Sampling was restricted to blood, and TCR repertoires in tissue are likely to differ from TCR repertoires in blood.

TCR CDR3 regions were amplified from genomic DNA by multiplex PCR using the deep immunoSEQ assay. For each cell subset, the extracted genomic DNA was distributed evenly across all wells of several immunoSEQ 96-well plates, and each plate served as one replicate. For sorted subsets, each replicate PCR was loaded with 200 ng genomic DNA, equivalent to about 30,000 T cell genomes. Purified libraries were measured with a Qubit 3.0 fluorometer, size-checked on a Bioanalyzer 2100, and measured again with the KAPA Library Quantification kit. Every immunoSEQ 96-well plate was sequenced on a separate single-read 150-cycle Illumina NextSeq 550 flow cell. As for how the authors treated the data: Because the immunoSEQ output included only junctional sequences and no quality scores, the filtering could not be the same as the filtering used for full-length reads. Sequences were annotated with PyIR, a Python wrapper for IgBLAST v1.9, and V/J genes and CDR3 were assigned using IMGT germline references. Reads with weak V/J assignments (E-value above 1e-6), missing CDR3, stop codons, out-of-frame junctions, or ambiguous translated residues were removed. V3J clonotypes were defined by identical inferred V gene, J gene, and CDR3 amino acid sequence. To compute the percentage overlap between repertoires, the number of shared unique clonotypes was divided by the size of the smaller repertoire. Three approaches were used to assess repertoire richness: RTK rarefaction, the Chao1 estimator, and Recon v2.1 estimates of unobserved clonotypes. Generation probabilities were computed with OLGA for all TCRbeta clonotypes obtained by the gDNA method from several donors. TCRdb carries this immuneACCESS record with in-frame sequences only. Its versions omit some clonotypes, under half of them owing to an unresolved V gene in the studies checked, with the rest unexplained. V and J calls and clone size follow that table, whereas D and trimming were derived from the DNA. The sample profile shows about 700,000 clones; about 91% of them were found once. Roughly 24% of the sample goes to the ten largest clones.

Reading the germline V gene gives CDR1 SNHLY and CDR2 FYNNEI. The V end loses 3 bases and the J end loses 6 bases, and a stretch of 14 bases separates them. From its cysteine to its phenylalanine, the CDR3 spans 15 amino acids. The entry retains the CDR3 DNA only, 45 bases that are in frame from base 1. CD8 naive samples were obtained by positive selection for CCR7 among CD45RO-negative cells, yielding a CD45RA+CCR7+ population from which TemRA cells were excluded. Healthy HIV-negative adults with no recently reported acute infections or vaccinations were included as donors. Every donor was a Caucasian adult living in Nashville, Tennessee, USA. Blood was collected by leukapheresis, and PBMCs were isolated by Ficoll-Histopaque density gradient centrifugation and then cryopreserved in liquid nitrogen vapor phase. Analytical flow cytometry was used to check the purity and quantity of every magnetically sorted T cell population. Genomic DNA was isolated from every sorted fraction and measured by UV absorbance on a Nanodrop 2000c.

This clone was picked up one time. This receptor's antigen is unknown. The sample holds no much larger clone one base away, and base qualities are not on file. The sample consisted of naive CD8+ T cells sorted from blood. The sample's cell subset or site label is to be understood as: CD45RA+CCR7+. The sequence was obtained from a man under 40 in good health. This chain joins TRBV2 to TRBJ2-2, with the D gene not clear enough to name. The sequence in DNA is TGTGCCAGCAGTGATTTGCCGTCCAACCCCGGGGAGCTGTTTTTT. Its translation is CASSDLPSNPGELFF.